The clone carrying this T cell receptor beta chain was seen a handful of times. This entry comes from a study of T cell changes during pregnancy in multiple sclerosis. The V end was cut by 7 bases, the J end by 6 bases, with 12 bases between. CDR3 length: 12 residues. Germline V gives CDR1 SEHNR, CDR2 FQNEAQ (reference sequence). This table comes from immunoSEQ multiplex PCR, and its TCRdb copy is limited to in-frame clones, with some not included. The table has approximately 28,000 clones, approximately 92% seen once; the top ten hold approximately 6%. This chain links TRBV7-9 with TRBJ1-1, with D possibly TRBD1 on 5 matching bases. Sequencing used CD8+ T cells from peripheral blood mononuclear cells, obtained before pregnancy. The receptor comes from a female donor with multiple sclerosis, enrolled in a pregnancy study. The CDR3 sequence is CASTVGGSEAFF. CDR3 DNA: TGTGCCAGCACCGTGGGGGGGTCTGAAGCTTTCTTT.